A single sample is the source of the 10 T cell receptor beta chains below, sequenced in a study of breast tumors, draining lymph nodes, adjacent tissues. One entry per CDR3 protein results from TCRdb running MiXCR on the multiplex PCR reads. This table holds fewer than 15,000 distinct CDR3 sequences, roughly 57% found once. Sample: tumor-adjacent breast tissue. These receptors were obtained from a female donor with breast cancer. Some clones in this sample may be carry-over from other donors' samples.

The CDR3 loop is CASSLGGRNEQFF. The CDR3 DNA reads as TGTGCCAGCAGTTTAGGGGGGCGGAATGAGCAGTTCTTC. The rearrangement uses TRBV27 and TRBJ2-1, with D perhaps matching TRBD1 or TRBD2 (6 bases each). Between the trimmed V and J ends, which lost 2 bases and 7 bases, there was a span of 9 bases. This CDR3 region has 13 residues. CDR1 is MNHEY, CDR2 SMNVEV, per germline (reference sequence).

The chain links TRBV20-1 to TRBJ1-6, with 7 bases aligning to TRBD1. This CDR3 comprises 15 residues. Germline V gene data show CDR1 as DFQATT and CDR2 as SNEGSKA (reference sequence). V dropped 4 bases and J dropped 13; count of bases not matched to a gene: 16. The CDR3 bases are TGCAGTGCTAAGAGGGACAGCCCAGACTTTGAGCCCCTCCACTTT. It codes for CSAKRDSPDFEPLHF.

V usage is TRBV6-1 and J usage is TRBJ1-4; D possibly corresponds to TRBD1 (5 bases). Trimming stripped 6 bases from V and 8 bases from J, with 22 bases between. The CDR3 totals 16 residues. The germline V gene encodes CDR1 MNHNS and CDR2 SASEGT. The CDR3, as DNA: TGTGCCAGCAGCCTCCGATCCGCTGGGGACGGAGAAAAACTGTTTTTT. Amino acids: CASSLRSAGDGEKLFF.

By share of the sample, this clonotype is medium-sized. The V call is TRBV7-3, the J call TRBJ1-2; TRBD1 matches 7 bases. CDR3 length: 15 residues. Germline CDR1 is SGHTA and CDR2 is FQGTGA. Trimming cost V 5 bases and J 5 bases; bases outside gene matches: 11. Here the CDR3 DNA reads TGTGCCAGCAGCCCCCAGACAGGGAGCCGGTATGGCTACACCTTC. Translating gives CASSPQTGSRYGYTF.

Ten or more counts support this clonotype. CDR3 sequence: CAHSAGGQTQYF. The CDR3 DNA reads as TGTGCCCATTCAGCGGGGGGGCAAACCCAGTACTTC. The rearrangement uses TRBV2 and TRBJ2-5, with TRBD2 identical over 10 bases. The CDR3 is 12 amino acids. Trimming removed 11 bases from V and 8 bases from J; junction bases left unmatched: 8. Germline values: CDR1 SNHLY, CDR2 FYNNEI.

As to this clonotype: The junction and the germline gene differ at one end; a read error may be behind it. The J gene is TRBJ1-3, the V gene TRBV2; weak D call: TRBD1 (6 bases). CDR3 length: 15 residues. Germline CDR1 and CDR2: SNHLY and FYNNEI. CDR3 protein: CASSRGQYSGDTIYF. In nucleotides, the CDR3 is TGTGCCAGCAGTCGCGGACAGTACTCTGGAGACACCATATATTTT. Full variable domain (remainder filled in from reference TRBV2 and TRBJ1-3): EPEVTQTPSHQVTQMGQEVILRCVPISNHLYFYWYRQILGQKVEFLVSFYNNEISEKSEIFDDQFSVERPDGSNFTLKIRSTKLEDSAMYFCASSRGQYSGDTIYFGEGSWLTVV.

At least ten counts were recorded for this clonotype. CDR3 bases: TGTGCCAGCAGAGGAGGTACCTACGAGCAGTACTTC. Protein: CASRGGTYEQYF. The V call is TRBV2, the J call TRBJ2-7; maybe TRBD2 (5 bases). V gave up 6 bases and J gave up 2 bases, with 8 bases separating them. This CDR3 comprises 12 residues. In germline, CDR1 is SNHLY, CDR2 FYNNEI.

In its sample, this clonotype was seen many times. CDR3 in amino acids: CASSLAGGATGELFF. Written as DNA, the CDR3 is TGCGCCAGCAGCTTGGCTGGAGGGGCCACCGGGGAGCTGTTTTTT. The V and J genes are TRBV5-1 and TRBJ2-2, with D possibly TRBD2 on 6 matching bases. Germline V gene data show CDR1 as SGHRS and CDR2 as YFSETQ. Trimming took off 0 bases at V and 4 bases at J, with 10 bases between the two ends. The CDR3 consists of 15 residues.

V and J are TRBV4-2 and TRBJ2-2; maybe TRBD1 (6 bases). Trimming took off 3 bases at V and 6 bases at J, with 11 bases between the two ends. Germline loops: CDR1 LGHNA, CDR2 YNFKEQ. CDR3 length: 14 residues. CDR3 nucleotides: TGTGCCAGCAGCCAGGAAACAGGGTCCGGGGAGCTGTTTTTT. Amino acid sequence: CASSQETGSGELFF.

This clonotype appeared a single time. The rearrangement joins TRBV20-1 to TRBJ2-5; possibly TRBD1 for D (5 bases). Germline V gene data show CDR1 as DFQATT and CDR2 as SNEGSKA (reference sequence). The CDR3 totals 14 residues. The V gene lost 6 bases and the J gene lost 4 bases, with 18 bases spanning the gap. For the CDR3, the DNA is TGCAGTGCCAGGTTACAGGTGGCGCGAGAGACCCAGTACTTC. This sequence encodes CSARLQVARETQYF.